This T cell receptor beta chain was captured by sequencing in a study of blood T cell repertoires in COVID-19. Turning to the study itself: Some COVID-19 samples were acute and others convalescent; all came from the United States, Italy and Spain. The analysed material was cDNA or gDNA that came from T cells, B-cell-depleted T cells, or PBMCs.

How the authors handled the data: Using reference gene primer amplification, nucleated cell counts were estimated. The data were produced by immunoSEQ multiplex PCR, yet TCRdb's version contains in-frame clones alone and is incomplete. That table supplies the V and J calls and clone size; D and trimming were determined from the DNA. The sample shows 100,000 to 150,000 clones, approximately 80% of them seen only once. This CDR3 has 11 amino acids. Germline loops: CDR1 SQVTM, CDR2 ANQGSEA. V was shortened by 7 bases and J by 4 bases, with 10 bases between the two germline ends. The sample comprised peripheral blood. V gene TRBV29-1 combines with J gene TRBJ1-2; D ambiguous. This sequence originates from a human donor in a cohort sampled during active COVID-19. The CDR3 protein is CSAVRGYGYTF. The CDR3 DNA reads as TGCAGCGCCGTTCGCGGCTATGGCTACACCTTC.